The text below deals with one T cell receptor beta chain. This CDR3 comprises 14 residues. The junction had 5 bases not matched to a gene; V was cut back by 2 bases and J by 5 bases. The germline gives CDR1 LGHNA, CDR2 YSLEER. The data stem from a study of resident and recirculating memory T cells in vitiligo. Sequencing used immunoSEQ multiplex PCR; TCRdb keeps in-frame clones, though not all of them. In the table there are fewer than 80,000 clones, 80% to 95% of which are singletons. The clonotype comes from a male donor with vitiligo. J is TRBJ2-5 and V is TRBV4-3; 7 bases line up with TRBD1. Sequencing input: blood. CDR3 sequence reads: CASSQTQGPETQYF. The CDR3 region has the DNA TGCGCCAGCAGCCAAACACAGGGGCCGGAGACCCAGTACTTC.